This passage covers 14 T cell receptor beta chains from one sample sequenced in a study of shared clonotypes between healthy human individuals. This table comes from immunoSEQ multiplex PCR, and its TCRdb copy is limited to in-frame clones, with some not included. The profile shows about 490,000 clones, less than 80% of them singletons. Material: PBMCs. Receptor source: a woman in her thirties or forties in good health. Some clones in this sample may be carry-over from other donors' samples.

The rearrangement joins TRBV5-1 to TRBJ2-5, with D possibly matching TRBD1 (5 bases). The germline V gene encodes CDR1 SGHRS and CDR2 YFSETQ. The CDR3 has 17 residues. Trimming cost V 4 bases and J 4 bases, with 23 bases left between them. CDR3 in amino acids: CASSAGARQTMGETQYF. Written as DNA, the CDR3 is TGCGCCAGCAGCGCTGGGGCCCGACAGACGATGGGAGAGACCCAGTACTTC.

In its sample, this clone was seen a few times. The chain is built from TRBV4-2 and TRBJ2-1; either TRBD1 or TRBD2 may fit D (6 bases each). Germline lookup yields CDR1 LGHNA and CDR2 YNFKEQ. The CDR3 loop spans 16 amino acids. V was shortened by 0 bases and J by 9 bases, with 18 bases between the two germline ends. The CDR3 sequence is CASSQDNLAGGGEQFF. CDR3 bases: TGTGCCAGCAGCCAAGACAACCTAGCTGGAGGGGGTGAGCAGTTCTTC.

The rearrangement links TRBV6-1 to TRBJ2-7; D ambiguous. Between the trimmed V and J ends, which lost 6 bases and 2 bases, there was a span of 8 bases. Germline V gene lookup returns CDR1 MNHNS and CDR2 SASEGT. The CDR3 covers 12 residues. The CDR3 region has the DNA TGTGCCAGCAGGAAGGTCCCCTACGAGCAGTACTTC. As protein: CASRKVPYEQYF.

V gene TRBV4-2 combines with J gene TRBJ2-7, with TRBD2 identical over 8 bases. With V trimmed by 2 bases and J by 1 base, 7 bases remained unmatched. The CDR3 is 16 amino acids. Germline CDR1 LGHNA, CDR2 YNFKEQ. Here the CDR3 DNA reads TGTGCCAGCAGCCAATCCTTTAGCGGGGATTCCTACGAGCAGTACTTC. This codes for CASSQSFSGDSYEQYF.

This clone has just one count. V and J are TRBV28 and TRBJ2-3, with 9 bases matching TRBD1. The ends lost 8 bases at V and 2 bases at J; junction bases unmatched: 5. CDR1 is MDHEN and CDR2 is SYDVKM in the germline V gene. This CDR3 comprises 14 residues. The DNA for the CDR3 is TGTGCCAGCGGAAGGGACAGGGTCACAGATACGCAGTATTTT. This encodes CASGRDRVTDTQYF.

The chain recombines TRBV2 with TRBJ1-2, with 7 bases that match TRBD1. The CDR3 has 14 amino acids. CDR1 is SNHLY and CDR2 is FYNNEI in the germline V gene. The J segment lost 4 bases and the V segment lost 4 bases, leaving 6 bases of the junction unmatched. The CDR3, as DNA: TGTGCCAGCAGTGGAGAGGGGGCGGTCTATGGCTACACCTTC. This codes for CASSGEGAVYGYTF.

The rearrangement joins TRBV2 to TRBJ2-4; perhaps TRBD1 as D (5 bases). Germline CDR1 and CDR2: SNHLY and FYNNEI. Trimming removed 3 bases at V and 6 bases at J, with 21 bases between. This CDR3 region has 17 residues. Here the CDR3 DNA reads TGTGCCAGCAGTGATAAAGGGGCAGGTCGTTGGGTAAACATTCAGTACTTC. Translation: CASSDKGAGRWVNIQYF.

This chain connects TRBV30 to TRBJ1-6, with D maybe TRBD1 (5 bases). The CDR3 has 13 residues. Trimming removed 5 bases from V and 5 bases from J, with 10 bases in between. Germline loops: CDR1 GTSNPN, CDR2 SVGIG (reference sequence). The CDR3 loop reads CAWGRGDNSPLHF. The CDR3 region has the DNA TGTGCCTGGGGTAGAGGGGATAATTCACCCCTCCACTTT.

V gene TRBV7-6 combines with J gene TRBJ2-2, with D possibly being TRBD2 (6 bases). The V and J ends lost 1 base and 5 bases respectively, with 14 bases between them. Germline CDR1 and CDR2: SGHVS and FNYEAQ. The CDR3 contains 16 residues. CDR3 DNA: TGTGCCAGCAGCTTAGATCAAGCGGGCCGGACCGGGGAGCTGTTTTTT. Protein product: CASSLDQAGRTGELFF.

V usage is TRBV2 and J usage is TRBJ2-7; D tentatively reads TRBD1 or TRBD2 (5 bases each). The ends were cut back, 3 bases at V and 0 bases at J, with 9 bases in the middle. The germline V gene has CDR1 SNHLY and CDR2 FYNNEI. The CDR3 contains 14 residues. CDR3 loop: CASSEKGSSYEQYF. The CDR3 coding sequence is TGTGCCAGCAGTGAGAAGGGGAGCTCCTACGAGCAGTACTTC.

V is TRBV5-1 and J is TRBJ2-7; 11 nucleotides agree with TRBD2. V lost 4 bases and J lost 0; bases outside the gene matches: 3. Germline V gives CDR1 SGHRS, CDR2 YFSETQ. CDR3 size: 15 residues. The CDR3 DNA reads TGCGCCAGCAGCGGTGGACTAGCGGGCTCCTACGAGCAGTACTTC. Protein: CASSGGLAGSYEQYF.

Here the CDR3 reads CASSPKKFTGDYPDTQYF. DNA of the CDR3: TGTGCCAGCAGCCCTAAGAAATTCACGGGGGACTACCCCGATACGCAGTATTTT. This chain links TRBV7-6 with TRBJ2-3; 7 bases agree with TRBD2. Per germline, CDR1 SGHVS and CDR2 FNYEAQ. There are 18 residues in the CDR3. V shed 5 bases and J 6 bases; nucleotides not matched to a gene: 20.

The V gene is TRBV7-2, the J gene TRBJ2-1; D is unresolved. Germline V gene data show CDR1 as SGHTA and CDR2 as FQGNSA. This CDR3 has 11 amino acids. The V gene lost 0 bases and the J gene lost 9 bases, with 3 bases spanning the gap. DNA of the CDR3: TGTGCCAGCAGCTTAGCTGTTGAGCAGTTCTTC. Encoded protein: CASSLAVEQFF.

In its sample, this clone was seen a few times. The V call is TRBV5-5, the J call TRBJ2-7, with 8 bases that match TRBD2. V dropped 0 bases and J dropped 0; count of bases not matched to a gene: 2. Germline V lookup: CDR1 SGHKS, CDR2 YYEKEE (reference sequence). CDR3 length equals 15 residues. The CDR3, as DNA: TGTGCCAGCAGCTTGGCGGGAGGGATCTCCTACGAGCAGTACTTC. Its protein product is CASSLAGGISYEQYF. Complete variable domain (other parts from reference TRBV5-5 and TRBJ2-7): DAGVTQSPTHLIKTRGQQVTLRCSPISGHKSVSWYQQVLGQGPQFIFQYYEKEERGRGNFPDRFSARQFPNYSSELNVNALLLGDSALYLCASSLAGGISYEQYFGPGTRLTVT.